The 9 T cell receptor beta chains presented below share a single source sample, sequenced in a study of shared clonotypes between healthy human individuals. This table comes from immunoSEQ multiplex PCR, and its TCRdb copy is limited to in-frame clones, with some not included. This sample has about 2.3 million clones; 90% to 95% occur once, and the top ten carry around 0.4%. The sequencing input was naive CD4+ T cells from PBMCs. The sample's subset: CD45RA+ positively selected. The receptor source for this set is a man aged 18 to 30 in good health. Some clones in this sample may be carry-over from other donors' samples.

This chain connects TRBV20-1 to TRBJ2-7, with unresolved D. The germline V and J ends were trimmed by 2 bases and 5 bases, with 7 bases remaining between them. Germline CDR1 reads DFQATT; CDR2 reads SNEGSKA (reference sequence). The CDR3 has 11 residues. This chain's CDR3 is CSARSPHEQYF. The CDR3 region has the DNA TGCAGTGCTAGAAGCCCCCACGAGCAGTACTTC.

This clone was found once. The CDR3 reads CSVLGLAGGNEQFF. The CDR3 DNA reads as TGCAGCGTTCTCGGGCTAGCGGGTGGTAATGAGCAGTTCTTC. The chain employs TRBV29-1 and TRBJ2-1, with 8 nucleotides matching TRBD2. The CDR3 covers 14 residues. Unmatched junction bases numbered 10, after V lost 5 bases and J lost 7 bases. Germline CDR1 and CDR2: SQVTM and ANQGSEA.

The chain combines TRBV6-5 with TRBJ2-1; TRBD2 matches at 11 bases. The CDR3 extends over 15 amino acids. V was pared by 6 bases and J by 5 bases, with 6 bases of the junction left unmatched. Germline-derived CDR1 and CDR2 are MNHEY and SVGAGI. The CDR3 is CASRPGTSGNNEQFF. As DNA, the CDR3 is TGTGCCAGCAGGCCCGGGACTAGCGGCAACAATGAGCAGTTCTTC.

V and J are TRBV7-6 and TRBJ1-1; maybe TRBD1 (6 bases). Between the trimmed V and J ends, which lost 3 bases and 6 bases, there was a span of 14 bases. Germline V gene sequence: CDR1 SGHVS, CDR2 FNYEAQ. CDR3 length equals 14 residues. CDR3 coding DNA: TGTGCCAGCAGCTTCCCCCACGGGGGCGCTGAAGCTTTCTTT. Translating it yields CASSFPHGGAEAFF.

CDR3 bases: TGTGCCAGCAGCTTTCCCCCGCCGGCGAGGGGAGATCAGCCCCAGCATTTT. Its translation: CASSFPPPARGDQPQHF. This sequence joins TRBV5-8 and TRBJ1-5, with a weak D call TRBD1 (5 bases). There are 17 residues in the CDR3. Germline V gives CDR1 SGHTS, CDR2 YDEGEE. The V gene lost 2 bases and the J gene lost 5 bases, with 20 bases spanning the gap.

The V call is TRBV7-2, the J call TRBJ2-7, with 11 positions matching TRBD1. V lost 5 bases, J lost 3 bases, and 3 bases stayed unmatched. Germline CDR1 SGHTA, CDR2 FQGNSA. The CDR3 extends over 14 amino acids. CDR3 in DNA: TGTGCCAGCAGCCCCGGGACAGGGGGCTACGAGCAGTACTTC. It yields the protein CASSPGTGGYEQYF.

The V and J genes are TRBV7-8 and TRBJ2-1; TRBD1 is a possible D gene (5 bases). Between the trimmed V and J ends, which lost 1 base and 4 bases, there was a span of 8 bases. From germline, CDR1 is SGHVS and CDR2 FQNEAQ. The CDR3 contains 14 residues. The CDR3 coding sequence is TGTGCCAGCAGCTTAGGACAGTTTTACAATGAGCAGTTCTTC. It specifies CASSLGQFYNEQFF.

The rearrangement uses TRBV7-2 and TRBJ2-7; possible D gene TRBD2, 6 bases. Trimming took off 5 bases at V and 3 bases at J, with 11 bases between the two ends. From germline, CDR1 is SGHTA and CDR2 FQGNSA. The CDR3 contains 13 residues. CDR3 nucleotide sequence: TGTGCCAGCAGCGGCGGGATTCTCTACGAGCAGTACTTC. Residues: CASSGGILYEQYF.

This chain joins TRBV7-9 and TRBJ2-7, with 8 bases aligning to TRBD2. With V trimmed by 5 bases and J by 1 base, 19 bases remained unmatched. Germline lookup yields CDR1 SEHNR and CDR2 FQNEAQ (reference sequence). CDR3 length equals 19 residues. This chain's CDR3 is CASSLRDAYGTRSSYEQYF. DNA of the CDR3: TGTGCCAGCAGCCTGCGGGACGCATATGGGACTAGATCATCCTACGAGCAGTACTTC.